This T cell receptor (beta chain) originates from a study of T cell repertoires in cytomegalovirus infection. The CDR3 consists of 12 residues. V was trimmed by 3 bases and J by 6 bases, leaving 8 bases between them. CDR1 LNHDA and CDR2 SQIVND come from the germline V gene (reference sequence). MiXCR was run by TCRdb on the reads, yielding one entry per CDR3 protein. Here the sample spans more than 500,000 distinct CDR3 sequences, 15% to 20% being singletons. This clonotype was seen a few times. Material: CD8+ T cells from PBMCs. The rearrangement joins TRBV19 to TRBJ1-2; D remains unclear. The TCR comes from a human donor in good health (CMV status not recorded). Some clones in this sample may be carry-over from other donors' samples. The chain's CDR3 is CASSMGGDGYTF. As DNA, the CDR3 is TGTGCCAGTAGTATGGGCGGGGATGGCTACACCTTC.